The rows below give T cell receptor beta chains drawn from one sample of a study of beta chain features in type 1 diabetes. Data came from immunoSEQ multiplex PCR; TCRdb stores just in-frame clones and leaves some out. The sample contains 150,000 to 200,000 clones, 8.5% to 10% of which appear only once. Input material: central memory CD4+ T cells from blood. These receptors were obtained from a woman aged 30 to 39 with type 1 diabetes. Both conserved end residues are part of each CDR3. D genes are given only for firm matches. A row's size may be missing; if present it is once, few, many or a size class.

TGCGCCAGCAGCTTGGGTCTAGCATGGAACACCGCAGATACGCAGTATTTT,CASSLGLAWNTADTQYF,TRBJ2-3,-,-,TRBV5-1
TGTGCTAGCAGCGGACAGCCCGAAGAGACCCAGTACTTC,CASSGQPEETQYF,TRBJ2-5,-,-,TRBV7-7
TGTGCCAGCTCAGGCGCCGGGGACCAAGAGACCCAGTACTTC,CASSGAGDQETQYF,TRBJ2-5,-,few,TRBV6-5
TGTGCCAGTAGTAGAGGGCCTGGAGGAGGCAATCAGCCCCAGCATTTT,CASSRGPGGGNQPQHF,TRBJ1-5,-,few,TRBV19
TGTGCCAGCAGCCGGGGACTAGCGGGGGGCGAGCAGTACTTC,CASSRGLAGGEQYF,TRBJ2-7,TRBD2,once,TRBV7-9
TGTGCCAGCAGCATACGATGGGGGGAACAGGATGAGACCCAGTACTTC,CASSIRWGEQDETQYF,TRBJ2-5,-,-,TRBV7-9
TGTGCCAGCAGCCGAGGACTAGCGGGAGGACAAATCACCGGGGAGCTGTTTTTT,CASSRGLAGGQITGELFF,TRBJ2-2,TRBD2,-,TRBV5-4
TGTGCCACCCGCCCCCAGGTTCTGACCTACGAGCAGTACTTC,CATRPQVLTYEQYF,TRBJ2-7,-,-,TRBV7-8
TGTGCCAGCAGCGACAATCTAAGATGGGAGACCCAGTACTTC,CASSDNLRWETQYF,TRBJ2-5,-,-,TRBV7-9
TGTGCCAGCTCAGAGGGGACAGGGGCCTACGAGCAGTACTTC,CASSEGTGAYEQYF,TRBJ2-7,TRBD1,-,TRBV18